This TCR beta chain was profiled in a study of cytomegalovirus exposure and HLA in healthy donors (TCRdb year 2017). About the full investigation: According to an earlier analysis of around 600 of the donors, about 190 million T cells yielded roughly 110 million unique TCR beta sequences and more than 250 Gb of sequence data. Around 320 gigabases of sequencing data and 78 million or so unique TCR sequences were included in an early release covering about 620 HLA-typed donors. Of the roughly 410 genotyped donors, roughly 80% were placed in the genetic ancestry cluster associated with self-reported Caucasian donors. The aim of the study was to test whether cataloging public T cell receptors could identify signatures of past pathogen exposure. The study used immunosequencing to profile the T cell repertoires of more than 650 subjects and linked those repertoires to cytomegalovirus serostatus. A separate validation cohort of roughly 110 different subjects was used in addition to the approximately 610-subject first cohort. The study combined high-throughput TCR immunosequencing, statistical association of individual TCRs with disease status, and machine learning to predict cytomegalovirus infection status. To study patterns of TCR occurrence, a later analysis re-analyzed previously published TCR beta repertoires from around 660 donors and added high-resolution HLA genotyping. The later analysis used no new phenotypic data to find candidate immune exposures, relying instead on TCR beta sequences and their occurrence across donors. An earlier analysis of around 640 of the donors used high-throughput TCR beta sequencing to judge whether each TCR beta V gene segment behaved as functional or pseudogenic. Donor age, sex, ethnicity and CMV serostatus were collected together with the repertoire data. In a later genetic analysis, genome-wide SNP genotypes for about three fifths of the 666 donors were used, and that subset was treated as a discovery cohort. All discovery cohort repertoires had been generated on a single sequencing platform. HLA typing covered class I and class II loci at four-digit resolution. The number of donors typed differed by locus, with roughly 620-630 for A, B, C, DRB1 and DQB1, approximately 500 for DQA1, 600 to 610 for DPA1, and some 470 for DPB1. About five DR-DQ haplotypes were handled as single units for association and clustering, since linkage in the cohort was strong. Among roughly 370 genotyped donors of the cohort, an average of around 240,000 unique TCR beta nucleotide sequences were sequenced per donor, 15% to 20% of them non-productive.

The cohort consisted of 666 healthy bone marrow donors. At the time of sampling, all cohort members were nominally healthy, though unrecorded immune exposures were likely present. The donor tested CMV seropositive, placing the donor among the 289 seropositive members of the cohort. A peripheral blood sample was provided by each donor, and peripheral blood mononuclear cells were used for TCR beta sequencing. Genomic DNA was extracted from the blood cell samples with the Qiagen DNeasy Blood Extraction Kit. A word on this clone: Its antigen remains unidentified. Nothing much larger sits one base from this clone, and base qualities are not available. Other DNA sequences in the same sample also yield this CDR3.

Study-wide findings and limitations: A later analysis found that HLA-associated TCR beta chains were more clonally expanded and had lower generation probabilities than equally common non-associated chains. A cluster of highly shared sequence variants was judged likely to represent a technical artifact of the sequencing pipeline. Most TCR sequences were observed very rarely across donors, whereas some public TCRs were present in many individuals. Presence/absence analyses assumed roughly uniform sequencing depth across donors, an assumption that may not hold. Several of the top co-occurrence clusters appeared to be linked to parvovirus B19, influenza, CMV and Epstein-Barr virus, according to a later analysis. Strong co-occurrence of HLA alleles, especially DR and DQ, made assigning TCR associations to individual alleles difficult. A total of fewer than 200 TCR beta chains were listed by the study as associated with cytomegalovirus. At a false discovery rate of 0.05, a later analysis linked 16,951 TCR beta sequences to specific HLA alleles. Linkage disequilibrium might explain the correlated functional status among segregating V segments, but an unknown experimental factor could not be ruled out. Some 16 rarely observed V segments, including chromosome 9 orphons, were excluded from the earlier analysis of approximately 500 of the donors because counts were too low. A further reported finding was that TCR beta sequences accurately predicted the HLA-A and HLA-B alleles for most subjects in the first cohort. CMV serostatus was the only immune exposure information available for the cohort. The authors suggested that the approach could potentially be extended to other disease states and immunological phenotypes. According to a later analysis, TCR association rates differed among HLA loci, with DRB1 alleles showing the most associated TCRs and HLA-C alleles showing the fewest. Three of the identified cytomegalovirus-associated TCR beta chains were confirmed in vitro to be specific for cytomegalovirus antigens. In an earlier analysis of 587 of the donors, most TCR beta V segments were observed in productive rearrangements about 87% or about 30% of the time, broadly matching IMGT annotations. V-gene and J-gene trimming of TCR beta chains was associated with a missense DCLRE1C variant in a later genetic analysis, and the association was replicated in an independent cohort. Because HLA typing was unavailable for some donors at each locus, only the typed subset was used in association tests. Compared with the roughly 720-donor mean, donors in an Asian-associated ancestry cluster had fewer N-insertions in productive TCRs, according to a later genetic analysis. In this cohort, only TCR beta chains were sequenced, and detectable features were limited by the absence of alpha or paired-chain data. Most CMV-associated TCR beta chains appeared to be HLA-restricted in a later analysis, and the HLA associations seemed to be driven largely by CMV exposure. The classifier was reported to diagnose cytomegalovirus status with high specificity and sensitivity in both the original cohort and the validation cohort.

Libraries were made using the immunoSEQ multiplex PCR assay. For the multiplex PCR, a mixture combining 60 forward primers for TCR Vbeta segments and 13 reverse primers for TCR Jbeta segments was used. The CDR3 region of rearranged TCR beta genes was amplified from genomic DNA with a multiplex PCR assay. The Illumina HiSeq System was used to sequence the amplified TCR beta libraries as 87-base-pair reads. Per the authors' processing: A later analysis counted some 80 million unique TCR beta chains across the 500 to 850 repertoires, and some 11 million of these chains were shared by at least two donors. Raw reads were error-corrected and collapsed into unique sequences by a nearest-neighbor algorithm in which closely related sequences were merged to remove PCR and sequencing errors. Alignment of CDR3 sequences to IMGT reference sequences was used to assign V, D and J gene segments. For a sequence to be retained, a match of at least six nucleotides was required to both a V gene segment and a J gene segment. A rearrangement counted as productive if the CDR3 had no stop codons and remained in frame with V and J, and every other rearrangement counted as non-productive. Following IMGT convention, CDR3 was defined as the stretch from the second conserved V-encoded cysteine up to the conserved J-encoded phenylalanine. Sequences without an unambiguous match to a single V gene segment were excluded from the earlier analysis of approximately 600 of the donors. In an earlier analysis of more than 500 of the donors, a V segment was called functional when productive rearrangements were above 56.7%, and segregating when the standard deviation between donors exceeded 5%. A statistical classification framework was developed to diagnose cytomegalovirus status using the catalog of TCR beta chain sequences. In a later analysis, TCR nucleotide sequences were compared against IMGT/GENE-DB human TR gene sequences so that V and J genes could be assigned. In a later analysis, CDR3 sequences and most-parsimonious VDJ recombination scenarios were assigned using the TCRdist pipeline. In a later analysis, each TCR beta chain was defined by its CDR3 amino acid sequence together with its V-gene family, and reads lacking a unique V-gene family were excluded. As a way to deal with suspected cross-contamination and a sequencing artifact, a later analysis dropped 592 nucleotide sequences that were highly shared and had low generation probability. In a later analysis, a clonal expansion index for each public chain was calculated from normalized within-repertoire ranks of inferred template counts. Generation probabilities in a later analysis came from a VDJ recombination model fitted to out-of-frame rearrangements, and those results were checked against IGoR. In a later analysis, TCR-TCR, TCR-HLA and TCR-CMV co-occurrence was scored with hypergeometric tests, and a repertoire-size bias correction was applied to TCR pairs. False discovery rates were estimated in a later analysis by permuting HLA or CMV assignments 20 times. A later analysis grouped co-occurring TCRs with DBSCAN, adding TCRdist sequence similarity when clustering within HLA-allele-positive subsets. For co-occurrence clustering, repertoires with fewer than 30,000 or more than 120,000 public chains were excluded, along with about five repertoires with anomalous nucleotide sharing. Not all clones reach the TCRdb copy of this immuneACCESS table, which keeps in-frame sequences only. Checked studies attribute under half of the gap to unresolved V genes and leave the rest unexplained. V, J and clone size are taken as reported in that table, and D and trimming were inferred from the DNA itself. For this sample the table gives about 110,000 clones, of which around 83% were detected only once. About 2.9% of the sample lies in the top ten.

This sequence was found in an older woman in good health and CMV-seropositive. Source material: PBMCs.

The bases are TGCGCCAGCAGCTTGGAGAGGGCAGATACGCAGTATTTT. Translated, this gives CASSLERADTQYF. The chain links TRBV5-1 with TRBJ2-3, and the D gene may be TRBD2, 5 bases matching. The CDR3 spans 13 residues, from the cysteine through the phenylalanine. CDR3 DNA only is kept here, 39 bases in frame from base 1. V was cut back by 0 bases and J by 4 bases, leaving a gap of 6 bases between them. The CDR1 and CDR2 encoded by the germline V gene are SGHRS and YFSETQ.